This T cell receptor (beta chain) is from a study of T cell responses to AZD1222 COVID-19 vaccine. Only in-frame clones appear in the TCRdb table, and some are missing; sequencing was by immunoSEQ multiplex PCR. The sample has about 120,000 clones, about 90% seen once. As for this clone: One end of the junction is discordant with germline, which a read error may explain. The sample holds other DNA sequences that translate to the same CDR3.

CDR3 length: 16 residues. Germline V gene lookup returns CDR1 KGHDR and CDR2 SFDVKD. The rearrangement links TRBV24-1 to TRBJ2-2, with 14 bases matching TRBD2. Material: peripheral blood, obtained on day 0 of AZD1222 vaccination. This sequence was found in an adult in good health. CDR3 coding DNA: TGTGCCACCAGTGTTGGACTAGCGGGAGGTGACGGGGAGTTGTTTTTT. It translates to CATSVGLAGGDGELFF.